This passage covers 20 T cell receptor beta chains from one sample sequenced in a study of cytomegalovirus exposure and HLA in healthy donors. The PCR ran on 60 Vbeta and 13 Jbeta primers. Assay used: immunoSEQ multiplex PCR; TCRdb lists only in-frame clones, some missing. This sample has approximately 220,000 clones, with approximately 80% found just once. Sequenced sample: PBMCs. All receptors derive from a man younger than 40 in good health and CMV-seronegative.

This clone was counted a few times. This CDR3 is CSVEGGNRLGEQFF. CDR3 bases: TGCAGCGTTGAAGGAGGGAACAGATTGGGTGAGCAGTTCTTC. The V and J genes are TRBV29-1 and TRBJ2-1; the D gene is possibly TRBD2 (5 bases). The CDR3 spans 14 residues. Deletions cut 1 base from V and 9 bases from J, with 16 bases between. The germline V gene encodes CDR1 SQVTM and CDR2 ANQGSEA.

The chain uses TRBV7-2 and TRBJ2-7; 11 nucleotides align to TRBD2. Germline V gene data show CDR1 as SGHTA and CDR2 as FQGNSA. This CDR3 spans 16 amino acids. The ends lost 3 bases at V and 4 bases at J; junction bases unmatched: 8. The CDR3 nucleotides are TGTGCCAGCAGCTTGGGATCCGGGACTAGCGGATACGAGCAGTACTTC. It translates to CASSLGSGTSGYEQYF. The variable domain in full, with the rest retrieved from reference TRBV7-2 and TRBJ2-7, is GAGVSQSPSNKVTEKGKDVELRCDPISGHTALYWYRQSLGQGLEFLIYFQGNSAPDKSGLPSDRFSAERTGGSVSTLTIQRTQQEDSAVYLCASSLGSGTSGYEQYFGPGTRLTVT.

The chain recombines TRBV5-4 with TRBJ2-5; the D gene is possibly TRBD2 (5 bases). Germline V gene sequence: CDR1 SGHNT, CDR2 YYREEE (reference sequence). The CDR3 runs to 14 residues. The germline V and J ends were trimmed by 0 bases and 1 base, with 7 bases remaining between them. In DNA, the CDR3 is TGTGCCAGCAGCTTGGAAAGCGGCCAAGAGACCCAGTACTTC. Translation gives CASSLESGQETQYF.

This rearrangement joins TRBV6-5 to TRBJ2-7, with a possible D match to TRBD1 (5 bases). CDR3 length: 15 amino acids. Trimming removed 5 bases at V and 1 base at J, with 15 bases between. Per the germline V gene, CDR1 is MNHEY and CDR2 is SVGAGI. In DNA, the CDR3 is TGTGCCAGCAGTGCCCTTGGGGCAGGATCCTACGAGCAGTACTTC. Its protein is CASSALGAGSYEQYF.

The chain links TRBV7-2 to TRBJ1-1, with D uncertain. Deletions cut 1 base from V and 3 bases from J, with 12 bases between. Germline CDR1 SGHTA, CDR2 FQGNSA. This CDR3 contains 15 residues. The CDR3 region has the DNA TGTGCCAGCAGCTTAGAGGCTGGCGGGGACACTGAAGCTTTCTTT. Amino acids: CASSLEAGGDTEAFF.

The chain recombines TRBV2 with TRBJ1-6; no clear D. Germline V lookup: CDR1 SNHLY, CDR2 FYNNEI. The V end lost 11 bases, the J end lost 6 bases, and 14 bases lay between the germline ends. This CDR3 comprises 13 residues. Written as DNA, the CDR3 is TGTGCCGGTCAGGAGGGTATTAATTCACCCCTCCACTTT. This sequence encodes CAGQEGINSPLHF.

The chain couples TRBV2 to TRBJ1-6; D remains ambiguous. Germline CDR1 is SNHLY and CDR2 is FYNNEI. The CDR3 length is 14 residues. V was cut by 3 bases and J by 4 bases, with 7 bases left in between. The CDR3 region is CASSDQIYNSPLHF. DNA for the CDR3: TGTGCCAGCAGTGACCAGATTTATAATTCACCCCTCCACTTT.

This CDR3 reads CATSRGTRDNEQFF. CDR3 bases: TGTGCCACCAGCAGAGGGACCAGGGACAATGAGCAGTTCTTC. This chain connects TRBV15 to TRBJ2-1; possible D gene TRBD1, 5 bases. V shed 1 base and J shed 5 bases, with 9 bases lying between them. Germline V gene lookup returns CDR1 LNHNV and CDR2 YYDKDF (reference sequence). The CDR3 has 14 residues.

The rearrangement links TRBV6-1 to TRBJ1-6; D is undetermined. The length of the CDR3 is 15 residues. V was trimmed by 0 bases and J by 6 bases, leaving 9 bases between them. Germline V lookup: CDR1 MNHNS, CDR2 SASEGT. The CDR3 DNA follows: TGTGCCAGCAGTGAAGCGAGAGTCTTTAATTCACCCCTCCACTTT. Translation gives CASSEARVFNSPLHF.

The chain links TRBV6-1 to TRBJ2-5; possibly TRBD2 for D (6 bases). The CDR3 sequence is 14 residues long. The V gene lost 7 bases and the J gene lost 5 bases, with 17 bases spanning the gap. Germline V gives CDR1 MNHNS, CDR2 SASEGT. The CDR3 nucleotides read TGTGCCAGCAATGTGGCGGGTGGGGGGGAGACCCAGTACTTC. Translating gives CASNVAGGGETQYF.

As concerns this clone: Other DNA variants within this sample encode the same CDR3. CDR3 DNA sequence: TGTGCCAGCAGCTTCACCTACGAGCAGTACTTC. Amino acid sequence: CASSFTYEQYF. The chain joins TRBV5-5 to TRBJ2-7; no definite D call. Trimming left V 2 bases short and J 2 bases short, with 2 bases between. The length of the CDR3 is 11 residues. In germline, CDR1 is SGHKS, CDR2 YYEKEE (reference sequence).

The V gene is TRBV19, the J gene TRBJ2-7, with D unclear. Germline assignment: CDR1 LNHDA and CDR2 SQIVND (reference sequence). The CDR3 has 15 residues. Trimming took 3 bases from V and 2 from J, leaving 14 bases between them. For the CDR3, the DNA is TGTGCCAGTAGTATGAACGTTCTTCGAGCCTACGAGCAGTACTTC. It yields the protein CASSMNVLRAYEQYF.

The chain carries TRBV2 and TRBJ1-2, with D perhaps matching TRBD1 (5 bases). V was clipped by 7 bases and J by 2 bases, with 11 bases between them. The CDR3 consists of 13 residues. The germline V gene encodes CDR1 SNHLY and CDR2 FYNNEI. The CDR3 DNA follows: TGTGCCAGCATCCCTGGGGGGAACTATGGCTACACCTTC. Translating gives CASIPGGNYGYTF.

The CDR3 is CASSYSQTGANYGYTF. CDR3 bases: TGTGCCAGCAGTTACTCACAGACAGGGGCGAACTATGGCTACACCTTC. The genes are TRBV6-5 and TRBJ1-2, with 8 bases lining up with TRBD1. Trimming took 0 bases from V and 2 from J; bases not matched to a gene: 5. Germline-derived CDR1 and CDR2 are MNHEY and SVGAGI. This CDR3 has 16 amino acids.

This sequence joins TRBV6-6 and TRBJ2-2, with D unresolved. CDR1 and CDR2 (germline): MNHNY, SVGAGI (reference sequence). Between the trimmed V and J ends, which lost 6 bases and 0 bases, there was a span of 11 bases. The CDR3 sequence is 15 residues long. CDR3 coding DNA: TGTGCCAGCAGCTTCCTCAGGACGAACACCGGGGAGCTGTTTTTT. Translating gives CASSFLRTNTGELFF.

This clone turned up a few times. The chain combines TRBV18 with TRBJ1-1, with D possibly TRBD1 on 6 matching bases. The V end lost 5 bases, the J end lost 1 base, and 11 bases lay between the germline ends. This CDR3 has 14 residues. CDR1 is KGHSH, CDR2 LQKENI, per germline. The CDR3 DNA follows: TGTGCCAGCTCAAGACAGGAGAGGAACACTGAAGCTTTCTTT. Its protein product is CASSRQERNTEAFF.

DNA of the CDR3: TGTGCCAGCAGCGACTTGACAGGGGGCAGGGATGAGCAGTTCTTC. Protein: CASSDLTGGRDEQFF. The genes are TRBV7-9 and TRBJ2-1; 10 nucleotides agree with TRBD1. The CDR3 runs to 15 residues. Germline trimming cut 5 bases from V and 8 bases from J; bases unmatched to any gene: 9. Germline lookup yields CDR1 SEHNR and CDR2 FQNEAQ (reference sequence).

This rearrangement joins TRBV6-5 to TRBJ1-3; D might be TRBD1 (5 bases). CDR1 is MNHEY, CDR2 SVGAGI, per germline. V shed 2 bases and J shed 2 bases, with 10 bases lying between them. CDR3 length equals 15 residues. The CDR3 is CASSYRGGTGNTIYF. The CDR3 bases are TGTGCCAGCAGTTACAGGGGCGGTACTGGAAACACCATATATTTT.

This clone was picked up a small number of times. The V call is TRBV6-1, the J call TRBJ2-7; 10 bases agree with TRBD2. CDR1 and CDR2 (germline): MNHNS, SASEGT. The CDR3 is 16 amino acids. V shed 2 bases and J 3 bases; nucleotides not matched to a gene: 7. The CDR3 sequence: CASSESRGLAVYEQYF. The DNA for the CDR3 is TGTGCCAGCAGTGAATCGCGCGGACTAGCGGTCTACGAGCAGTACTTC.

V usage is TRBV5-1 and J usage is TRBJ1-4; D possibly corresponds to TRBD1 (6 bases). Germline CDR1 reads SGHRS; CDR2 reads YFSETQ. The CDR3 has 16 residues. With 3 bases removed from V and 8 bases from J, the gap between germline ends came to 20 bases. This CDR3 reads CASSSSGGGAREKLFF. In nucleotides, the CDR3 is TGCGCCAGCAGCTCCTCCGGTGGGGGGGCCCGAGAAAAACTGTTTTTT.